Sequencing of this T cell receptor (beta chain) was carried out in a study of cytomegalovirus exposure and HLA in healthy donors. A multiplex PCR was run with 60 Vbeta primers and 13 Jbeta primers. This table comes from immunoSEQ multiplex PCR, and its TCRdb copy is limited to in-frame clones, with some not included. The sample consists of about 89,000 clones, 85% of them appearing once. On this clone: What it binds is not known.

Study results and caveats: Accurate HLA-A and HLA-B prediction from TCR beta sequences was reported for most subjects. Immune exposure information available was restricted to CMV serostatus.

Germline values: CDR1 SGHDT, CDR2 YYEEEE. This CDR3 has 14 residues. Trimming removed 0 bases at V and 5 bases at J, with 11 bases between. V and J are TRBV5-6 and TRBJ1-1, with D unclear. Sequences were obtained from PBMCs. This clonotype originated in a man aged 40-49 years in good health and CMV-seropositive. The CDR3 region is CASSLGGLRTEAFF. CDR3 sequence (DNA): TGTGCCAGCAGCTTGGGAGGACTTAGAACTGAAGCTTTCTTT.